The clone carrying this T cell receptor (beta chain) was detected once. The data belong to a study of blood T cell repertoires in COVID-19. Participants were aged roughly 18 to 95 years, lived in 25 or so US areas, and enrolled virtually. Between the trimmed V and J ends, which lost 0 bases and 6 bases, there was a span of 15 bases. Germline V lookup: CDR1 MNHEY, CDR2 SVGAGI. The CDR3 covers 15 residues. Under the authors' procedure: Scientists estimated how many nucleated cells there were by amplifying reference gene primers. The method was immunoSEQ multiplex PCR; TCRdb's version includes in-frame clones alone and lacks a portion of them. The V and J calls and clone size are taken from that table; D and trimming were inferred from the DNA. The table has about 300,000 clones, more than 75% seen once.

Sequencing used PBMCs or T cells enriched from blood (not recorded which). This receptor was taken from a man aged 25 to 40 who had recovered from COVID-19. The genes are TRBV6-5 and TRBJ2-7; D perhaps matches TRBD2 (6 bases). The DNA of the CDR3 is TGTGCCAGCAGTTACTCGACTCGCCAGGGAGGCGAGCAGTACTTC. Its translation is CASSYSTRQGGEQYF.